This T cell receptor (beta chain) originates from a study of radiotherapy plus CTLA-4 blockade in lung cancer (dated by TCRdb to 2017 to 2018). Study-level background: Among the enrolled patients, 15% to 20% had an objective response, and approximately 33% reached disease control.

Beyond this particular receptor, the publication reports: TCR clones derived from tumors expanded in peripheral blood after treatment with radiotherapy and ipilimumab. The strongest predictors of response were reported to be early dynamic shifts in blood T cell clones along with a rise in serum interferon-beta following radiation.

The CDR3 holds 13 amino acids from the cysteine to the phenylalanine. The retained sequence is limited to the CDR3, 39 bases, with the frame set at the first base. V sheds 3 bases and J sheds 7 bases, leaving 12 bases between their ends. CDR1 and CDR2 (MGHRA, YSYEKL) derive from the germline V gene. Preparation of the library involved the immunoSEQ multiplex PCR assay. TCRdb retrieved this table from immuneACCESS and kept in-frame rearrangements only. Not all clones are present; in checked studies, unresolved V genes account for under half, and no reason is known for the remainder. In this sample the table shows about 59,000 clones, 76% of which occur a single time. Together, the top ten hold about 3% of the sample. In the case of this clone: The target of this receptor is not known. No clone much larger than this one lies a single base away; base qualities are absent.

The study evaluated CTLA-4 blockade (ipilimumab) given together with focal radiation therapy in patients who had chemo-refractory metastatic non-small-cell lung cancer. The sequence joins TRBV4-1 to TRBJ1-2; the D gene cannot be resolved reliably. The TCR originated in a human donor with non-small cell lung cancer who had a complete response to radiotherapy plus ipilimumab. Sequenced material: peripheral blood, taken from a patient treated with radiotherapy plus ipilimumab. Here the CDR3 is given as CASSHASGSGYTF. The DNA sequence is given as TGCGCCAGCAGCCACGCTTCGGGGTCTGGCTACACCTTC.